One sample yielded the 3 T cell receptor beta chains listed below, sequenced in a study of shared clonotypes between healthy human individuals. In the naive CD8 group, cells lacked CD45RO and were positively selected for CCR7, so terminally differentiated effector memory CD45RA+ cells were left out. The method was immunoSEQ multiplex PCR; TCRdb's version includes in-frame clones alone and lacks a portion of them. The sample holds about 2.1 million clones, 93% seen once. What was sequenced was naive CD8+ T cells from PBMCs. The receptors here all came from a young man in good health. Some clones in this sample may be carry-over from other donors' samples.

The genes are TRBV5-4 and TRBJ2-7; D may be TRBD2 (6 bases). The CDR3 sequence is 13 residues long. Germline V CDR1 and CDR2: SGHNT, YYREEE (reference sequence). The ends were cut back, 3 bases at V and 6 bases at J, with 13 bases in the middle. In DNA form, the CDR3 reads TGTGCCAGCAGCTGGGGGGACCCAGGCGAGCAGTACTTC. Its protein product is CASSWGDPGEQYF.

The gene calls are TRBV7-9 and TRBJ2-3; 8 bases are a match to TRBD1. This CDR3 is 14 amino acids long. Trimming removed 5 bases from V and 3 bases from J; junction bases left unmatched: 4. Germline-derived CDR1 and CDR2 are SEHNR and FQNEAQ (reference sequence). The CDR3 loop reads CASSRTGRTDTQYF. CDR3 bases: TGTGCCAGCAGCCGGACAGGGCGGACAGATACGCAGTATTTT.

V gene TRBV19 combines with J gene TRBJ1-1, with D maybe TRBD1 (6 bases). CDR1 is LNHDA, CDR2 SQIVND, per germline (reference sequence). The CDR3 length is 17 residues. Trimming shortened V by 7 bases and J by 1 base, and 22 bases separated the two germline ends. Written as DNA, the CDR3 is TGTGCCAGTACCTTAACAGGGAACGGTGGAGGGAACACTGAAGCTTTCTTT. Translation: CASTLTGNGGGNTEAFF. Combining the CDR3 with reference TRBV19 and TRBJ1-1 gives the whole variable domain DGGITQSPKYLFRKEGQNVTLSCEQNLNHDAMYWYRQDPGQGLRLIYYSQIVNDFQKGDIAEGYSVSREKKESFPLTVTSAQKNPTAFYLCASTLTGNGGGNTEAFFGQGTRLTVV.